This TCR beta chain is from a study of post-analysis software for immune sequencing data. Study-wide context: Relapsing-remitting, secondary progressive and progressive-relapsing forms of multiple sclerosis all featured among disease courses. Study-wide points: Five or six TRBV segments, TRBV5-6, TRBV5-1 and TRBV20-1 among them, were found more frequent in patients than controls. Compared with controls, patients showed significantly lower normalized Chao1 diversity.

Germline CDR1 and CDR2: SGHRS and YFSETQ. The CDR3 contains 11 residues. The authors incorporated unique molecular identifiers into the TCR beta cDNA libraries. With about 0.9 to 11 million T cells as the source, some 510,000 cDNA molecules resulted. TCRdb ran MiXCR on the PCR reads and lists one entry per CDR3 protein. This table has roughly 650,000 distinct CDR3 sequences, around 64% appearing once. Many counts were recorded for this clonotype. What it binds is unknown. The junction departs from the called germline gene at one end, perhaps through a read error. The rearrangement links TRBV5-1 to TRBJ2-5; D ambiguous. Sequenced sample: blood. This sequence originates from a girl aged 2 to 10 with multiple sclerosis. CDR3 nucleotides: TGTGCCAGCAGTGTCCAAGAGACCCAGTACTTC. Residues: CASSVQETQYF.